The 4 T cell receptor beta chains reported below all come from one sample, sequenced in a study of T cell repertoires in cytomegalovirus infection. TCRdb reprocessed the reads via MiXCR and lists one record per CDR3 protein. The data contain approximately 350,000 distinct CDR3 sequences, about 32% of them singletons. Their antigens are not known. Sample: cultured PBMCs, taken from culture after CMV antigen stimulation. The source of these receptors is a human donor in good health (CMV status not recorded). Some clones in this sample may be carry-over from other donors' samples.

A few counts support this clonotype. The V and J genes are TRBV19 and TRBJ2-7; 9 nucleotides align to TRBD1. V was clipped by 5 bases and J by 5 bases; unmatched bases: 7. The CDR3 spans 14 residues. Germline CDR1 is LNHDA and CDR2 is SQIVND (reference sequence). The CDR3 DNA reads TGTGCCAGTAGTCCGGGCCGGGACAGGGACGAGCAGTACGTC. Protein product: CASSPGRDRDEQYV.

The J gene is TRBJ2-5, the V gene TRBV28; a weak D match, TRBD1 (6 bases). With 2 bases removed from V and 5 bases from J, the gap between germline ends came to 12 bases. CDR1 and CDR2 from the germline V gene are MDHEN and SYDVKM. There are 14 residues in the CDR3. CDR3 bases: TGTGCCAGCAGTTTAGGACAGTGGTCGGAGACCCAGTACTTC. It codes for CASSLGQWSETQYF.

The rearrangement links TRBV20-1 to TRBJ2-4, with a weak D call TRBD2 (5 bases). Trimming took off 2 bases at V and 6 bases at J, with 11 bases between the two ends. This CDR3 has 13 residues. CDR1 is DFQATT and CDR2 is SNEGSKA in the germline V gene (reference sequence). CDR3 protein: CSARSGRGNIQYF. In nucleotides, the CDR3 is TGCAGTGCTAGAAGCGGACGGGGAAACATTCAGTACTTC.

CDR3 in DNA: TGTGCCAGCAGCCAAGGGGGGACAGGGGGTTCCGAGCAGTACTTC. Protein sequence: CASSQGGTGGSEQYF. The chain is built from TRBV28 and TRBJ2-7; 11 positions agree with TRBD1. The germline V gene encodes CDR1 MDHEN and CDR2 SYDVKM. J was trimmed by 6 bases and V by 6 bases; bases with no gene match: 10. The CDR3 totals 15 residues.